The 30 T cell receptor beta chains in this list originate from one sample, sequenced in a study of shared clonotypes between healthy human individuals. Naive CD8 cells lacked CD45RO, underwent positive selection for CCR7 and left out terminally differentiated effector memory CD45RA+ cells. Only in-frame clones appear in the TCRdb table, and some are missing; sequencing was by immunoSEQ multiplex PCR. The table lists roughly 600,000 clones, 98% of them singletons, with less than 0.35% in the top ten. Sequenced: naive CD8+ T cells sorted from blood. These receptors all stem from a man younger than 40 in good health.

This chain's CDR3 is CASSQEVRGGTTNTGELFF. The CDR3 DNA is TGTGCCAGCAGCCAAGAGGTTCGTGGGGGCACTACGAACACCGGGGAGCTGTTTTTT. The V and J genes are TRBV14 and TRBJ2-2, with D possibly TRBD1 on 6 matching bases. Germline V lookup: CDR1 SGHDN, CDR2 FVKESK. The CDR3 runs 19 residues. Trimming shortened V by 0 bases and J by 0 bases, and 17 bases separated the two germline ends.

This chain uses TRBV7-2 with TRBJ2-7; unclear D gene. CDR1 is SGHTA, CDR2 FQGNSA, per germline. The germline V and J ends were trimmed by 5 bases and 1 base, with 12 bases remaining between them. CDR3 length: 14 amino acids. The CDR3 DNA reads as TGTGCCAGCAGCCCGATAACGAGTTCCTACGAGCAGTACTTC. Translating gives CASSPITSSYEQYF. Filled out from reference TRBV7-2 and TRBJ2-7, the complete variable domain reads GAGVSQSPSNKVTEKGKDVELRCDPISGHTALYWYRQSLGQGLEFLIYFQGNSAPDKSGLPSDRFSAERTGGSVSTLTIQRTQQEDSAVYLCASSPITSSYEQYFGPGTRLTVT.

The chain links TRBV27 to TRBJ2-2, with 7 positions matching TRBD1. Unmatched junction bases numbered 2, after V lost 4 bases and J lost 3 bases. This CDR3 has 14 amino acids. CDR1 is MNHEY, CDR2 SMNVEV, per germline (reference sequence). CDR3 region: CASSWTGYTGELFF. The CDR3 DNA reads TGTGCCAGCAGTTGGACAGGATACACCGGGGAGCTGTTTTTT.

Note on this clone: Other nucleotide sequences from this sample produce the same CDR3. The rearrangement uses TRBV27 and TRBJ1-5; the D is unclear. The CDR3 loop spans 13 amino acids. V was pared by 1 base and J by 2 bases, with 3 bases between. Germline lookup yields CDR1 MNHEY and CDR2 SMNVEV (reference sequence). The DNA for the CDR3 is TGTGCCAGCAGTTTATTGGGCAATCAGCCCCAGCATTTT. Protein sequence: CASSLLGNQPQHF.

The chain joins TRBV5-1 to TRBJ2-3; TRBD2 matches 7 bases. Trimming took 1 base from V and 4 from J; bases not matched to a gene: 6. Germline CDR1 is SGHRS and CDR2 is YFSETQ. This CDR3 region has 15 residues. The CDR3 is CASSLTPGGSDTQYF. DNA for the CDR3: TGCGCCAGCAGCTTGACGCCGGGAGGTTCAGATACGCAGTATTTT.

The table lists this clone with a count of one. The V call is TRBV9, the J call TRBJ2-3, with 10 bases matching TRBD2. Germline CDR1 and CDR2: SGDLS and YYNGEE. There are 15 residues in the CDR3. V trimming: 4 bases; J trimming: 0 bases; junction bases outside the gene matches: 2. The CDR3 loop reads CASSTSGTSTDTQYF. The CDR3 DNA follows: TGTGCCAGCAGCACTAGCGGGACCAGCACAGATACGCAGTATTTT. Supplemented by reference TRBV9 and TRBJ2-3, the full variable domain reads DSGVTQTPKHLITATGQRVTLRCSPRSGDLSVYWYQQSLDQGLQFLIQYYNGEERAKGNILERFSAQQFPDLHSELNLSSLELGDSALYFCASSTSGTSTDTQYFGPGTRLTVL.

The chain joins TRBV29-1 to TRBJ2-1, with D perhaps TRBD1 (7 bases). Per germline, CDR1 SQVTM and CDR2 ANQGSEA. The length of the CDR3 is 14 residues. Trimming pared 4 bases from V and 1 base from J, leaving 11 bases between. The CDR3 sequence is CSVAAGGSYNEQFF. CDR3 bases: TGCAGCGTTGCGGCAGGGGGGTCCTACAATGAGCAGTTCTTC.

The rearrangement links TRBV5-4 to TRBJ2-3; unclear D gene. This CDR3 region has 12 residues. V lost 0 bases and J 4 bases, leaving 3 bases between the germline ends. CDR1 SGHNT and CDR2 YYREEE come from the germline V gene (reference sequence). CDR3 amino acids: CASSLAPDTQYF. The CDR3 nucleotides read TGTGCCAGCAGCTTGGCCCCAGATACGCAGTATTTT.

The chain has TRBV6-6 and TRBJ2-2; the match to TRBD1 covers 8 bases. The CDR3 covers 15 residues. Germline-derived CDR1 and CDR2 are MNHNY and SVGAGI (reference sequence). The trim removed 8 bases at V and 1 base at J, leaving 6 bases unmatched. The CDR3 region is CASGSGTGNTGELFF. CDR3 DNA: TGTGCCAGCGGATCCGGGACAGGGAACACCGGGGAGCTGTTTTTT.

V and J are TRBV21-1 and TRBJ2-7; TRBD2, as called in the table, went unchecked against the DNA. TRBV21-1 is described as a pseudogene. This CDR3 region has 13 residues. CDR3 loop: CASSRGTRDEQYF. CDR3 in DNA: TGTGCCAGCAGCAGAGGGACTAGAGACGAGCAGTACTTC.

The V gene is TRBV20-1, the J gene TRBJ2-1, with D unresolved. Trimming removed 6 bases from V and 10 bases from J, with 7 bases in between. Germline CDR1 DFQATT, CDR2 SNEGSKA (reference sequence). There are 9 residues in the CDR3. DNA of the CDR3: TGCAGTGCGGACCGCGAGCAGTTCTTC. Amino acids: CSADREQFF.

The rearrangement links TRBV7-9 to TRBJ1-2; 7 nucleotides line up with TRBD1. Per germline, CDR1 SEHNR and CDR2 FQNEAQ (reference sequence). CDR3 length: 13 amino acids. V dropped 3 bases and J dropped 5; count of bases not matched to a gene: 3. CDR3 sequence: CASSFRDRYGYTF. CDR3 DNA: TGTGCCAGCAGCTTCCGGGACAGATATGGCTACACCTTC.

Turning to this clone: The sample contains more than one DNA sequence encoding this CDR3. The rearrangement uses TRBV7-2 and TRBJ2-7; 11 nucleotides align to TRBD2. Germline CDR1 SGHTA, CDR2 FQGNSA. The CDR3 has 14 residues. V trimming: 4 bases; J trimming: 2 bases; junction bases outside the gene matches: 1. The CDR3 nucleotides read TGTGCCAGCAGCTCGGGACTAGCGGCCTACGAGCAGTACTTC. Residues: CASSSGLAAYEQYF.

The J gene is TRBJ1-2, the V gene TRBV28; no firm D call. The CDR3 is 14 residues long. Per germline, CDR1 MDHEN and CDR2 SYDVKM. V shed 8 bases and J shed 5 bases, with 18 bases lying between them. The CDR3 nucleotides read TGTGCCAGCGCTGGTAGACATAGCTATTATGGCTACACCTTC. Translating it yields CASAGRHSYYGYTF.

This CDR3 reads CASGGQSHEQYF. The CDR3 nucleotides are TGTGCCAGCGGCGGACAGTCCCACGAGCAGTACTTC. The chain combines TRBV7-9 with TRBJ2-7; a possible D gene is TRBD1 (6 bases). Per germline, CDR1 SEHNR and CDR2 FQNEAQ (reference sequence). This CDR3 spans 12 amino acids. V was trimmed by 8 bases and J by 5 bases, leaving 13 bases between them.

The chain carries TRBV6-6 and TRBJ2-1, with 8 bases matching TRBD1. In germline, CDR1 is MNHNY, CDR2 SVGAGI (reference sequence). The CDR3 consists of 11 residues. V was clipped by 2 bases and J by 15 bases; unmatched bases: 3. In nucleotides, the CDR3 is TGTGCCAGCAGTTACGCGGGACAGGCGTTCTTC. Amino acids: CASSYAGQAFF.

This clone was observed a single time. The chain couples TRBV6-5 to TRBJ1-5; D remains ambiguous. Trimming took 0 bases from V and 10 from J, leaving 10 bases between them. In germline, CDR1 is MNHEY, CDR2 SVGAGI. The CDR3 runs to 13 residues. DNA for the CDR3: TGTGCCAGCAGTTACTCGAGTGAATTTCCCCAGCATTTT. This gives the protein CASSYSSEFPQHF.

The rearrangement uses TRBV7-8 and TRBJ2-1; no clear D. V was trimmed by 2 bases and J by 9 bases, leaving 17 bases between them. The CDR3 consists of 15 residues. The germline V gene encodes CDR1 SGHVS and CDR2 FQNEAQ. The CDR3 spells CASSLLGVVSGEQFF. CDR3 sequence (DNA): TGTGCCAGCAGCTTATTAGGCGTTGTGTCAGGTGAGCAGTTCTTC.

This clone appeared a single time. V gene TRBV9 combines with J gene TRBJ1-1; 10 bases map to TRBD1. Germline V CDR1 and CDR2: SGDLS, YYNGEE. This CDR3 region has 16 residues. The V segment lost 3 bases and the J segment 3 bases; nucleotides outside the gene matches: 8. The CDR3 DNA follows: TGTGCCAGCAGCGGTCCCGGGACAGGGGATGACACTGAAGCTTTCTTT. It specifies CASSGPGTGDDTEAFF.

The CDR3 DNA sequence: TGCGCCAGCAGTTTAGGACAGCACACTGAAGCTTTCTTT. This translates into CASSLGQHTEAFF. The V and J genes are TRBV5-1 and TRBJ1-1; the D gene is possibly TRBD1 (6 bases). The CDR3 sequence is 13 residues long. Germline V gene lookup returns CDR1 SGHRS and CDR2 YFSETQ. Trimming pared 5 bases from V and 3 bases from J, leaving 11 bases between.

With respect to this clone: The sample has other DNA sequences that encode this CDR3 too. V gene TRBV6-6 combines with J gene TRBJ2-7, with D unclear. Trimming removed 5 bases from V and 3 bases from J, with 11 bases in between. CDR1 is MNHNY, CDR2 SVGAGI, per germline (reference sequence). The CDR3 loop spans 13 amino acids. The CDR3 DNA sequence: TGTGCCAGCAGTCTCGGCGGAAGCTACGAGCAGTACTTC. This translates into CASSLGGSYEQYF.

The V call is TRBV7-6, the J call TRBJ2-7, with D possibly matching TRBD2 (6 bases). V dropped 5 bases and J dropped 5 bases, with 10 bases sitting between them. CDR1 is SGHVS, CDR2 FNYEAQ, per germline. The CDR3 runs to 12 residues. The chain's CDR3 is CASSPPGDEQYF. In DNA form, the CDR3 reads TGTGCCAGCAGCCCACCGGGAGACGAGCAGTACTTC.

This clone was found once. The V call is TRBV5-4, the J call TRBJ2-3; D tentatively reads TRBD1 or TRBD2 (5 bases each). CDR1 is SGHNT and CDR2 is YYREEE in the germline V gene (reference sequence). CDR3 length: 16 amino acids. The V end lost 4 bases, the J end lost 0 bases, and 15 bases lay between the germline ends. The CDR3 sequence is CASSPGTLDSTDTQYF. CDR3 DNA sequence: TGTGCCAGCAGCCCCGGGACCCTGGATAGCACAGATACGCAGTATTTT.

DNA for the CDR3: TGTGCCAGCAGTGAATTTCACCTTCCCGACTCTGGGAATGAGCAGTTCTTC. Protein sequence: CASSEFHLPDSGNEQFF. V is TRBV6-1 and J is TRBJ2-1; no clear D gene. This CDR3 has 17 residues. Trimming took 2 bases from V and 7 from J, leaving 21 bases between them. Germline CDR1 MNHNS, CDR2 SASEGT.

This chain connects TRBV19 to TRBJ2-7; TRBD2 matches at 14 bases. The V segment lost 7 bases and the J segment 3 bases; nucleotides outside the gene matches: 8. CDR3 size: 16 residues. Per the germline V gene, CDR1 is LNHDA and CDR2 is SQIVND (reference sequence). CDR3 sequence reads: CASKGLAGDYSYEQYF. CDR3 DNA sequence: TGTGCCAGTAAGGGACTAGCGGGAGATTATAGCTACGAGCAGTACTTC.

Only one count was recorded for this clone. This chain connects TRBV6-5 to TRBJ2-1; D not resolved. The CDR3 extends over 13 amino acids. V lost 0 bases and J lost 9, with 9 bases in between. Germline V CDR1 and CDR2: MNHEY, SVGAGI. CDR3 protein: CASSYSKGGEQFF. CDR3 nucleotides: TGTGCCAGCAGTTACTCGAAAGGCGGTGAGCAGTTCTTC.

The chain recombines TRBV19 with TRBJ2-2; the match to TRBD2 covers 7 bases. The V segment lost 8 bases and the J segment 6 bases; nucleotides outside the gene matches: 18. CDR3 length: 17 residues. Per germline, CDR1 LNHDA and CDR2 SQIVND (reference sequence). CDR3 DNA sequence: TGTGCCAGTTCTTACGGGACTACCAACCCACGGGCCGGGGAGCTGTTTTTT. Protein sequence: CASSYGTTNPRAGELFF.

J is TRBJ2-7 and V is TRBV13, with 10 bases that match TRBD1. The CDR3 consists of 15 residues. The germline gives CDR1 PRHDT, CDR2 FYEKMQ (reference sequence). Trimming at V came to 2 bases and at J to 4 bases, leaving 5 bases not matched to a gene. The CDR3 DNA sequence: TGTGCCAGCAGCTTACTGGGACAGGGGATGTACGAGCAGTACTTC. Translated, it gives CASSLLGQGMYEQYF. Variable domain in full (rest from reference TRBV13 and TRBJ2-7): AAGVIQSPRHLIKEKRETATLKCYPIPRHDTVYWYQQGPGQDPQFLISFYEKMQSDKGSIPDRFSAQQFSDYHSELNMSSLELGDSALYFCASSLLGQGMYEQYFGPGTRLTVT.

The chain recombines TRBV13 with TRBJ1-2; TRBD1 is a possible D gene (5 bases). This CDR3 has 14 amino acids. V lost 0 bases to trimming and J lost 5 bases, with 10 bases between them. Germline V gives CDR1 PRHDT, CDR2 FYEKMQ (reference sequence). CDR3: CASSLGAGLYGYTF. The CDR3 DNA is TGTGCCAGCAGCTTAGGGGCAGGGCTATATGGCTACACCTTC. Combining the CDR3 with reference TRBV13 and TRBJ1-2 gives the whole variable domain AAGVIQSPRHLIKEKRETATLKCYPIPRHDTVYWYQQGPGQDPQFLISFYEKMQSDKGSIPDRFSAQQFSDYHSELNMSSLELGDSALYFCASSLGAGLYGYTFGSGTRLTVV.

V gene TRBV27 combines with J gene TRBJ2-3; 13 nucleotides match TRBD2. CDR1 is MNHEY and CDR2 is SMNVEV in the germline V gene (reference sequence). The V segment lost 5 bases and the J segment 1 base; nucleotides outside the gene matches: 6. This CDR3 is 17 amino acids long. The CDR3 loop is CASSPQGLAGGTDTQYF. CDR3 coding DNA: TGTGCCAGCAGTCCCCAAGGACTAGCGGGAGGCACAGATACGCAGTATTTT.